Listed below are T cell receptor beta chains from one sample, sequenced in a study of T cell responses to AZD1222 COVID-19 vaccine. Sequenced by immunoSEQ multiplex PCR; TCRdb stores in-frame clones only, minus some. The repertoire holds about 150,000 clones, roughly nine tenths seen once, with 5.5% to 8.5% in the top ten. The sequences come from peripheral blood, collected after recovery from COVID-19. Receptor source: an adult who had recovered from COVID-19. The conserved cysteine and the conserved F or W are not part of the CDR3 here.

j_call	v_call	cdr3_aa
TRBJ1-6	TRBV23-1	ASSQSEGRQGAQGSPLH
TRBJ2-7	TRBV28	ASSQEVFPYEQY
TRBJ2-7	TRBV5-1	ASSWAGGRMGEQY
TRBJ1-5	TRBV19	ASSPRTGRQPQH
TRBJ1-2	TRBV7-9	ASSHDSDYGYT
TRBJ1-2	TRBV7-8	ASSESGTETYGYT
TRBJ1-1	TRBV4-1	ASSQDSGAF
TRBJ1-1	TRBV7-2	ASSMGQGGAEAF
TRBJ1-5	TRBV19	AMVGQPQH
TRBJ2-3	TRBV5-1	ASSLGQGRNTDTQY
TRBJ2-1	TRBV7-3	ASSLIGDRRSYNEQF
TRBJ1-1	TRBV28	ASTIEHIDTEAF
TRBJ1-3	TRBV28	ASRKRVAGNTIY
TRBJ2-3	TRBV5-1	ASSSTGFPSTDTQY
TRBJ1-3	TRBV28	ASTPTKSYSGNTIY